This T cell receptor beta chain was profiled in a study of long-term antiretroviral therapy in people with HIV. Regarding the study as a whole: Blood dating 2004 to 2017 may reflect older ART regimens. ART was followed by higher diversity that remained below transplant donor controls. Controls exceeded HIV repertoires in CDR3 length range.

Trimming left V 5 bases short and J 6 bases short, with 9 bases between. Germline values: CDR1 PRHDT, CDR2 FYEKMQ (reference sequence). The CDR3 sequence is 12 residues long. With regard to this clone: Its matching antigen is unknown.

The run of the v3.0 immunoSEQ assay was at survey level. Measured with immunoSEQ multiplex PCR; TCRdb has only the in-frame clones, and not every one. The sample has approximately 26,000 clones; roughly 85% are singletons. About 1-10 million cryopreserved PBMC were held in samples before DNA extraction. J is TRBJ2-3 and V is TRBV13; D gene ambiguous. The receptor comes from a middle-aged man with HIV. The sequences come from unsorted PBMCs, collected 2.3 years after starting antiretroviral therapy. The CDR3 nucleotides are TGTGCCAGCAGCCTCACGCGGGATACGCAGTATTTT. Protein sequence: CASSLTRDTQYF.